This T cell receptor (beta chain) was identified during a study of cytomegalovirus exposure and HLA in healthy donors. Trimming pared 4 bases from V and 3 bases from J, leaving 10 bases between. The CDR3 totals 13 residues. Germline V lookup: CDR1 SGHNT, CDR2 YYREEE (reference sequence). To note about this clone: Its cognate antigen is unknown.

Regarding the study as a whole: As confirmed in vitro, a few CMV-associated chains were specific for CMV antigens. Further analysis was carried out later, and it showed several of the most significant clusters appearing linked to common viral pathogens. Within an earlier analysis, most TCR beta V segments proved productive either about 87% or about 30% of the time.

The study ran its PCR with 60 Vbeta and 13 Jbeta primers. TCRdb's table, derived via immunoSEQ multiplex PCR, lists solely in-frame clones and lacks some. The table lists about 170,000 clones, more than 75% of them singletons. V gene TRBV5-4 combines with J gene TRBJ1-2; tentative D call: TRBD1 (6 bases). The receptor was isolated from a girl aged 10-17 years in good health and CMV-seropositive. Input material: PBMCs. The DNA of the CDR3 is TGTGCCAGCAGCCAAACAGGGTACTATGGCTACACCTTC. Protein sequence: CASSQTGYYGYTF.